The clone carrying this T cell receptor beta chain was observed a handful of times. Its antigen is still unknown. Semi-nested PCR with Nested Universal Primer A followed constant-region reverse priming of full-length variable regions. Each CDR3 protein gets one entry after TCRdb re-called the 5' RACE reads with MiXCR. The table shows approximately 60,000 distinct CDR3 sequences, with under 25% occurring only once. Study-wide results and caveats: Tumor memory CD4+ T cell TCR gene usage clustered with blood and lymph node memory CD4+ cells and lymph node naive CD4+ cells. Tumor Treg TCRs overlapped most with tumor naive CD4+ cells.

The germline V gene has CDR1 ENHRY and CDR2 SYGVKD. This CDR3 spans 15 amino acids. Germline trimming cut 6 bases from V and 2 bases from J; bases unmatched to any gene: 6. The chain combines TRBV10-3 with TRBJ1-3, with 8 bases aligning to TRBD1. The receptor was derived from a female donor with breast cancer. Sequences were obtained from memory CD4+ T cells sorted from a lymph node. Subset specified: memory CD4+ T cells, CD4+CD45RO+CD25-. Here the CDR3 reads CAIRGQESTGNTIYF. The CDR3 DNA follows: TGTGCCATCAGGGGACAGGAGTCTACTGGAAACACCATATATTTT.